The entry below gives a single T cell receptor (beta chain) sequence along with its context. This entry is derived from a study of Ad26.COV2.S vaccination and SARS-CoV-2 variants. Data came from immunoSEQ multiplex PCR; TCRdb stores just in-frame clones and leaves some out. This table holds about 250,000 clones, over 75% found once. Trimming pared 7 bases from V and 3 bases from J, leaving 7 bases between. This CDR3 comprises 11 residues. Germline V gene sequence: CDR1 GTSNPN, CDR2 SVGIG (reference sequence). Treatment reported: around 19 received Ad26.COV2.S at low or high dose, single or two shots; roughly 5 received placebo; per-sample allocation not given. Specimens were obtained on day 63 following the first vaccine or placebo injection.

The chain carries TRBV30 and TRBJ2-1, with D uncertain. This TCR came from a person between 18 and 59 years old who received the Ad26.COV2.S COVID-19 vaccine or a placebo. Source: peripheral blood, taken in a trial of Ad26.COV2.S vaccine versus placebo. In DNA form, the CDR3 reads TGTGCCTCGGCCCGCTACAATGAGCAGTTCTTC. It is translated as CASARYNEQFF.